One and the same sample provided the 16 T cell receptor beta chains below, sequenced in a study of regulatory T cells in long-lasting Graves disease. Time point meaning: persistent/refractory GD, antithyroid drugs over 5 years with positive TRAb. The TCR library was made from RNA that had been extracted from PBMCs in TRIzol. Construction of TCR beta libraries relied on iRepertoire HTBI primers and on Arm-PCR targeting CDR3 regions. TCRdb re-called the multiplex PCR reads with MiXCR, one entry per CDR3 protein. The sample yields roughly 500,000 distinct CDR3 sequences, 20% to 25% seen once. Sequences were derived from peripheral blood mononuclear cells (PBMCs), sampled when the disease was refractory, from a patient treated with antithyroid drugs. These receptors all stem from a female donor with Graves disease.

This chain uses TRBV6-1 with TRBJ1-2; TRBD1 agrees at 7 bases. Trimming took 5 bases from V and 3 from J; bases not matched to a gene: 9. Per germline, CDR1 MNHNS and CDR2 SASEGT. This CDR3 comprises 15 residues. The CDR3: CASSRTGARDYGYTF. In DNA form, the CDR3 reads TGTGCCAGCAGTCGAACAGGGGCTCGAGACTATGGCTACACCTTC.

The rearrangement uses TRBV6-2 or TRBV6-3 and TRBJ2-5; 12 bases map to TRBD1. The CDR3 is 16 residues long. V shed 5 bases, J shed 6 bases, and the junction held 10 bases outside the gene matches. The V gene's germline CDR1 is MNHEY and CDR2 SVGEGT. CDR3 sequence: CASSATGTGGMKTQYF. In DNA, the CDR3 is TGTGCCAGCAGTGCGACCGGGACAGGGGGCATGAAGACCCAGTACTTC.

This clonotype was seen ten or more times. The CDR3 region is CASNTGSNGNIQYF. DNA for the CDR3: TGTGCCAGCAACACCGGGAGTAATGGAAACATTCAGTACTTC. The rearrangement joins TRBV28 to TRBJ2-4; D possibly corresponds to TRBD2 (6 bases). The CDR3 has 14 amino acids. CDR1 is MDHEN, CDR2 SYDVKM, per germline. V was clipped by 7 bases and J by 6 bases, with 16 bases between them.

This clonotype was recorded many times. The genes are TRBV11-2 and TRBJ2-7; possible D gene TRBD2, 5 bases. Per the germline V gene, CDR1 is SGHAT and CDR2 is FQNNGV. This CDR3 is built from 13 residues. V gave up 1 base and J gave up 5 bases, with 9 bases separating them. The CDR3 is CASSLGAGNEQYF. The CDR3 DNA reads TGTGCCAGCAGCTTAGGTGCCGGGAACGAGCAGTACTTC.

As regards this clonotype: Possible read error: a much larger clone is one base away. The genes are TRBV15 and TRBJ1-6; the D gene is possibly TRBD1 (5 bases). The CDR3 extends over 15 amino acids. V was cut by 2 bases and J by 10 bases, with 15 bases left in between. Germline values: CDR1 LNHNV, CDR2 YYDKDF (reference sequence). The chain's CDR3 is CATSRYAGSGSPLHF. The CDR3 bases are TGTGCCACCAGCAGATATGCAGGGTCAGGCTCACCCCTCCACTTT.

This clonotype appeared many times. This sequence joins TRBV2 and TRBJ1-5, with D possibly TRBD1 on 6 matching bases. Germline V lookup: CDR1 SNHLY, CDR2 FYNNEI. V lost 5 bases and J 6 bases, leaving 14 bases between the germline ends. This CDR3 comprises 14 residues. CDR3 sequence reads: CASSYRDGSQPQHF. As DNA, the CDR3 is TGTGCCAGCAGTTACAGGGACGGTTCTCAGCCCCAGCATTTT.

The chain uses TRBV5-4 and TRBJ2-5; no reliable D call. V dropped 0 bases and J dropped 5 bases, with 8 bases sitting between them. CDR3 size: 13 residues. Germline V CDR1 and CDR2: SGHNT, YYREEE (reference sequence). The CDR3 here is CASSLGSDETQYF. The CDR3 nucleotides read TGTGCCAGCAGCTTGGGCAGCGACGAGACCCAGTACTTC.

This clonotype was counted many times. The V call is TRBV6-9, the J call TRBJ1-1; D is unclear. Germline CDR1 reads MNHGY; CDR2 reads SVAAGI. The CDR3 runs 15 residues. The V end lost 3 bases, the J end lost 5 bases, and 16 bases lay between the germline ends. The CDR3 protein is CASSYSPLLGTEAFF. DNA for the CDR3: TGTGCCAGCAGTTACTCCCCTCTGCTGGGGACTGAAGCTTTCTTT.

At least ten counts were recorded for this clonotype. V gene TRBV7-9 combines with J gene TRBJ1-5; 10 positions agree with TRBD1. This CDR3 is built from 15 residues. Germline-derived CDR1 and CDR2 are SEHNR and FQNEAQ (reference sequence). V lost 8 bases and J lost 7; bases outside the gene matches: 11. In DNA, the CDR3 is TGTGCCAGCGGCTGGGGGACAGGGGAGGCGCAGCCCCAGCATTTT. This gives the protein CASGWGTGEAQPQHF.

V gene TRBV28 combines with J gene TRBJ1-1; 7 bases are a match to TRBD1. J gave up 1 base and V 1 base, and 6 bases lay outside the gene matches. Germline CDR1 MDHEN, CDR2 SYDVKM. This CDR3 has 16 amino acids. Here the CDR3 reads CASSLLSRGANTEAFF. The CDR3 DNA is TGTGCCAGCAGTTTATTATCCAGGGGGGCGAACACTGAAGCTTTCTTT.

This clonotype showed up many times. The rearrangement joins TRBV28 to TRBJ2-2; weak D call: TRBD1 (6 bases). Germline CDR1 reads MDHEN; CDR2 reads SYDVKM. The CDR3 length is 14 residues. Trimming shortened V by 7 bases and J by 6 bases, and 15 bases separated the two germline ends. CDR3 DNA: TGTGCCAGCAATTCCCACGCAGGGGCCGGGGAGCTGTTTTTT. This codes for CASNSHAGAGELFF.

The rearrangement links TRBV29-1 to TRBJ1-1; D perhaps matches TRBD1 (5 bases). Trimming stripped 3 bases from V and 0 bases from J, with 17 bases between. There are 16 residues in the CDR3. Per the germline V gene, CDR1 is SQVTM and CDR2 is ANQGSEA. The chain's CDR3 is CSVDRVYEGMNTEAFF. The CDR3 DNA reads as TGCAGCGTTGACCGCGTGTATGAGGGGATGAACACTGAAGCTTTCTTT.

This clonotype showed up just a few times. The chain uses TRBV2 and TRBJ2-7; 7 nucleotides agree with TRBD1. The V gene end was trimmed by 3 bases and the J gene end by 3 bases; junction bases not matched to a gene: 5. Germline V gives CDR1 SNHLY, CDR2 FYNNEI. This CDR3 is 14 amino acids long. DNA of the CDR3: TGTGCCAGCAGTGAGCAGACAGGGAACTACGAGCAGTACTTC. This sequence encodes CASSEQTGNYEQYF.

For this clonotype: A read error may be the cause here, since a much bigger clone is one base away. The chain links TRBV29-1 to TRBJ1-2, with D possibly being TRBD1 (5 bases). This CDR3 is built from 16 residues. The germline CDR1 and CDR2 sequences are SQVTM and ANQGSEA. Trimming removed 8 bases at V and 3 bases at J, with 25 bases between. This chain's CDR3 is CSTTVHSPRVDYGYTF. CDR3 nucleotides: TGCAGCACAACCGTACATTCGCCCAGGGTTGACTATGGCTACACCTTC.

The chain has TRBV4-1 and TRBJ1-2; D remains ambiguous. CDR3 length: 13 amino acids. Trimming pared 2 bases from V and 7 bases from J, leaving 11 bases between. CDR1 is MGHRA and CDR2 is YSYEKL in the germline V gene. The CDR3 protein is CASSQPGLSGYTF. The CDR3 DNA reads as TGCGCCAGCAGCCAACCCGGACTTTCTGGCTACACCTTC.

This chain links TRBV2 with TRBJ2-3; tentative D call: TRBD2 (7 bases). In germline, CDR1 is SNHLY, CDR2 FYNNEI. The CDR3 is made up of 14 amino acids. V was cut by 8 bases and J by 3 bases, with 15 bases left in between. The CDR3 loop reads CASCQRGATDTQYF. The CDR3 DNA sequence: TGTGCCAGCTGTCAACGGGGGGCAACAGATACGCAGTATTTT.